The rows below give T cell receptor beta chains drawn from one sample of a study of blood T cell repertoires in COVID-19. Sequencing used immunoSEQ multiplex PCR; TCRdb keeps in-frame clones, though not all of them. There are 200,000 to 250,000 clones in the sample; more than 80% occur only once, and 1.3% lies in the top ten. Input material: peripheral blood. The receptors derive from a woman younger than 45 with COVID-19, enrolled during active disease. Each CDR3 is given with its conserved first and last residue. A D gene is named only where the DNA matches it firmly. The listing skips clone size in some rows; elsewhere it reads once, few, many or a size class.

v_call	d_call	j_call	clone_size	cdr3_nt	cdr3_aa
TRBV25-1	-	TRBJ2-4	-	TGTGCCAGCAGCCGGGGCCGGGGGAACATTCAGTACTTC	CASSRGRGNIQYF
TRBV9	-	TRBJ2-7	-	TGTGCCAGCAGCGTCTCTGGGGCTGGGGCCTACGAGCAGTACTTC	CASSVSGAGAYEQYF
TRBV28	TRBD1	TRBJ1-2	-	TGTGCCAGCAACCGGGACAGCCTAAACTATGGCTACACCTTC	CASNRDSLNYGYTF
TRBV6-2/TRBV6-3	-	TRBJ2-7	-	TGTGCCAGCAGTCCCTGGACTGTCCTGGGGGAGCAGTACTTC	CASSPWTVLGEQYF
TRBV5-4	TRBD1	TRBJ2-2	-	TGTGCCAGCAGTTTGAACAGGGGAATGAACACCGGGGAGCTGTTTTTT	CASSLNRGMNTGELFF
TRBV12-5	TRBD2	TRBJ2-7	-	TGTGCTAGTGGTTTTGGGGAGGGCCCAGTAAGGGAGCAGTACTTC	CASGFGEGPVREQYF
TRBV9	-	TRBJ2-3	-	TGTGCCAGCAGCCTCACACCGCTGCCCACAGATACGCAGTATTTT	CASSLTPLPTDTQYF
TRBV24-1	TRBD1	TRBJ2-6	-	TGTGCCACCAGTGATTTCGGGACAGGGCGCTCTGGGGCCAACGTCCTGACTTTC	CATSDFGTGRSGANVLTF
TRBV18	TRBD1	TRBJ1-1	-	TGTGCCAGCTCACGCTCGGACAGGGGAGACACTGAAGCTTTCTTT	CASSRSDRGDTEAFF
TRBV6-5	TRBD1	TRBJ1-2	-	TGTGCCAGCAGTCCTCAACAGGGGGTTGGTTATGGCTACACCTTC	CASSPQQGVGYGYTF
TRBV11-2	-	TRBJ2-1	-	TGTGCCAGCAGCGGGGGACTGCTCTACAATGAGCAGTTCTTC	CASSGGLLYNEQFF
TRBV21-1	-	TRBJ1-2	-	TGTGCCAGCAGCAAATACACAGGGGACTATGGCTACACCTTC	CASSKYTGDYGYTF
TRBV18	-	TRBJ2-2	-	TGTGCCAGCTCACCACTAGCAGGGAATGTTCTGAGCACCGGGGAGCTGTTTTTT	CASSPLAGNVLSTGELFF
TRBV14	TRBD1	TRBJ2-5	-	TGTGCCAGCAGCCAAGTGGGACAGGCAGAGACCCAGTACTTC	CASSQVGQAETQYF
TRBV19	TRBD2	TRBJ2-1	-	TGTGCCAGTGGCTATCTAGCGGGAGGATACAATGAGCAGTTCTTC	CASGYLAGGYNEQFF
TRBV6-2/TRBV6-3	-	TRBJ2-7	-	TGTGCCAGCAGTTACTTCGGAAAGGGAGTAGTCGAGCAGTACTTC	CASSYFGKGVVEQYF
TRBV5-1	TRBD1	TRBJ2-7	-	TGCGCCAGCGGACAGGGTAACTCCTACGAGCAGTACTTC	CASGQGNSYEQYF
TRBV5-5	TRBD1	TRBJ1-2	-	TGTGCCAGCACCTTACAGGGGGCGACCGTCTATGGCTACACCTTC	CASTLQGATVYGYTF
TRBV9	-	TRBJ1-1	-	TGTGCCAGCAGCGTACAGGGGAAGAACACTGAAGCTTTCTTT	CASSVQGKNTEAFF
TRBV6-5	-	TRBJ1-1	-	TGTGCCAGCAGTCCCGGGCGACTAACTGAAGCTTTCTTT	CASSPGRLTEAFF
TRBV30	-	TRBJ1-6	-	TGTGCCTGGAGTGTACTCGGGTTGGGCTCCTATAATTCACCCCTCCACTTT	CAWSVLGLGSYNSPLHF
TRBV9	-	TRBJ2-3	once	TGTGCCAGCAGCCCCCGGACGCCAAGCGGAGATACGCAGTATTTT	CASSPRTPSGDTQYF
TRBV5-4	TRBD1	TRBJ1-4	-	TGTGCCAGCAGCACACAGGGGGCGGATGAAAAACTGTTTTTT	CASSTQGADEKLFF
TRBV9	-	TRBJ2-3	-	TGTGCCAGCAGCCCTAGTGACCCTTCCACAGATACGCAGTATTTT	CASSPSDPSTDTQYF
TRBV6-6	-	TRBJ1-1	-	TGTGCCAGCAGCCCAAGCGGGACGGATTACACTGAAGCTTTCTTT	CASSPSGTDYTEAFF
TRBV11-2	TRBD2	TRBJ2-1	-	TGTGCCAGCAGTATCGGTGAGCGGGGTAATAATGAGCAGTTCTTC	CASSIGERGNNEQFF
TRBV15	-	TRBJ2-1	-	TGTGCCACCAGCCGAATAACAGACAATGAGCAGTTCTTC	CATSRITDNEQFF
TRBV6-1	-	TRBJ1-5	-	TGTGCCAGCAGTGAAGAACAGCTTAATCAGCCCCAGCATTTT	CASSEEQLNQPQHF
TRBV5-1	TRBD1	TRBJ2-7	-	TGCGCCAGCAGCTTGGGTAGGACAGGGGGCAGGGAGTACTTC	CASSLGRTGGREYF
TRBV6-6	TRBD2	TRBJ2-1	-	TGTGCCAGCAGTTACCGGACTAGCGGATACAATGAGCAGTTCTTC	CASSYRTSGYNEQFF
TRBV10-1	-	TRBJ2-2	once	TGCGCCAGCAGTGGCGGGATCTTCGAGGCCGGGGAGCTGTTTTTT	CASSGGIFEAGELFF
TRBV7-9	-	TRBJ1-1	-	TGTGCCAGCAGGGGGGCTAGAGTCACTGAAGCTTTCTTT	CASRGARVTEAFF
TRBV9	-	TRBJ2-7	-	TGTGCCAGCAGCGGGGAGGGGGGCCCTCGGCCCTACGAGCAGTACTTC	CASSGEGGPRPYEQYF
TRBV6-5	-	TRBJ2-7	-	TGTGCCAGCAGTCGCTATCCGACCTACGAGCAGTACTTC	CASSRYPTYEQYF
TRBV7-9	TRBD2	TRBJ2-1	few	TGTGCCAGCAGCATACCACCGGGACTAGCGGGAGACAATGAGCAGTTCTTC	CASSIPPGLAGDNEQFF
TRBV28	TRBD1	TRBJ1-5	-	TGTGCCAGCAGTTCAGGGGGCTTCGGCAATCAGCCCCAGCATTTT	CASSSGGFGNQPQHF
TRBV7-2	-	TRBJ1-1	-	TGTGCCAGCAGCAATAACGCGGGGCCCAACACTGAAGCTTTCTTT	CASSNNAGPNTEAFF
TRBV19	-	TRBJ2-2	-	TGTGCCAGTAGTCTCGCGGCGGCGAACACCGGGGAGCTGTTTTTT	CASSLAAANTGELFF
TRBV15	TRBD1	TRBJ1-4	-	TGTGCCACCAGCAGAGAAACAGGGGTCCCTAATGAAAAACTGTTTTTT	CATSRETGVPNEKLFF
TRBV6-6	TRBD2	TRBJ2-2	-	TGTGCCAGCAGTACGGGGGGGCTGGGCACCGGGGAGCTGTTTTTT	CASSTGGLGTGELFF
TRBV6-6	-	TRBJ2-3	-	TGTGCCAGCAGTCCGCTGTGGCCAGATACGCAGTATTTT	CASSPLWPDTQYF
TRBV19	TRBD1	TRBJ1-5	-	TGTGCCAGTGGGGCCAGGGGGCGGCAGCCCCAGCATTTT	CASGARGRQPQHF
TRBV3-1/TRBV3-2	TRBD1	TRBJ2-7	-	TGTGCCAGCAGCCAAGGCAGGGGGCGGTACGAGCAGTACTTC	CASSQGRGRYEQYF
TRBV6-5	TRBD1	TRBJ2-5	-	TGTGCCAGCAGTTACGTGACAGGGACCCAAGAGACCCAGTACTTC	CASSYVTGTQETQYF
TRBV2	TRBD1	TRBJ1-1	-	TGTGCCAGCAGGGGAACAGGGGGCGCGTCTGAAGCTTTCTTT	CASRGTGGASEAFF
TRBV4-1	-	TRBJ1-6	few	TGCGCCAGCAGCCAAGATTTGGCATATGCCTCACCCCTCCACTTT	CASSQDLAYASPLHF
TRBV18	TRBD1	TRBJ2-5	-	TGTGCCAGCTCACCGGGAAGGACAGGCGGCCAAGAGACCCAGTACTTC	CASSPGRTGGQETQYF
TRBV6-5	TRBD1	TRBJ1-4	-	TGTGCCAGCAGCTGGACAGGGGGAAAACTGTTTTTT	CASSWTGGKLFF